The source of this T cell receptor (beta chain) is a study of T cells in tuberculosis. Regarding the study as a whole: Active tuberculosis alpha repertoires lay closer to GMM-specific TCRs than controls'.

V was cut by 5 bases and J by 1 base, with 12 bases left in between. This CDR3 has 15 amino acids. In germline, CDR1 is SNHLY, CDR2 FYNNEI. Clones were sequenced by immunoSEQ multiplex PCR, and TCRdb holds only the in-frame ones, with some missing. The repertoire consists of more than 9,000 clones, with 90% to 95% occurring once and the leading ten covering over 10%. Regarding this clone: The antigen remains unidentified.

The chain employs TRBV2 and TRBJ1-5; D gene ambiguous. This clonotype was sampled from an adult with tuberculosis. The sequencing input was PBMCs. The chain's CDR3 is CASSRDGLSNQPQHF. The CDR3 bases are TGTGCCAGCAGTCGAGATGGACTGAGCAATCAGCCCCAGCATTTT. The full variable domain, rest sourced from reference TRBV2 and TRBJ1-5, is EPEVTQTPSHQVTQMGQEVILRCVPISNHLYFYWYRQILGQKVEFLVSFYNNEISEKSEIFDDQFSVERPDGSNFTLKIRSTKLEDSAMYFCASSRDGLSNQPQHFGDGTRLSIL.